Listed here is a single T cell receptor beta chain. The antigen is unknown. This was the immunoSEQ version 4 assay in survey mode. Repertoires were generated with immunoSEQ multiplex PCR, while TCRdb's copy carries only in-frame clones and drops some. The table shows about 32,000 clones, with roughly three quarters occurring only once. The data are from a study of persistence of HIV-infected CD4 T cells. Cells were stimulated with overlapping HIV-1 Gag 15-mer peptides. Responding CD4+ T cells were sorted by upregulation of both CD40 ligand and CD69. Germline V gene data show CDR1 as SGHNT and CDR2 as YYREEE (reference sequence). V dropped 6 bases and J dropped 5; count of bases not matched to a gene: 12. The CDR3 consists of 15 residues.

The receptor was isolated from an adult man with HIV who was CMV-seropositive. V gene TRBV5-4 combines with J gene TRBJ2-3, with 7 bases lining up with TRBD2. Sequences were derived from CD4+ T cells sorted from PBMCs after approximately 18-hour stimulation, sampled from a patient who received antiretroviral therapy. The CDR3 DNA reads TGTGCCAGCACCTTTGGGGGGGGAGTTGGAGATACGCAGTATTTT. Translating it yields CASTFGGGVGDTQYF.